This TCR beta chain was documented in a study of CD8 T cells in ankylosing spondylitis. Quantitative 5'-RACE with molecular barcodes produced the TCR beta libraries. TCRdb re-derived calls from the 5' RACE reads in MiXCR, one entry per CDR3 protein. The sample holds approximately 110,000 distinct CDR3 sequences, under 30% seen once. General study points: Blood of patients with ankylosing spondylitis appeared to be characterized by a TCR beta motif of eight highly homologous variants.

Trimming at V came to 2 bases and at J to 10 bases, leaving 8 bases not matched to a gene. The CDR3 contains 15 residues. Germline V gives CDR1 SGHRS, CDR2 YFSETQ. This clonotype was picked up a small number of times. The antigen remains unidentified. The sequenced sample consisted of synovial fluid, either unsorted or a sorted T cell fraction (not recorded which). This clonotype was obtained from a male donor with ankylosing spondylitis. The J gene is TRBJ2-1, the V gene TRBV5-1; 11 bases fit TRBD2. CDR3 nucleotides: TGCGCCAGCAGCTTTTCCGGGACTAGCGGCGTAGAGCAGTTCTTC. This translates into CASSFSGTSGVEQFF. The full variable domain, its missing parts supplied by reference TRBV5-1 and TRBJ2-1, is KAGVTQTPRYLIKTRGQQVTLSCSPISGHRSVSWYQQTPGQGLQFLFEYFSETQRNKGNFPGRFSGRQFSNSRSEMNVSTLELGDSALYLCASSFSGTSGVEQFFGPGTRLTVL.